These 27 T cell receptor beta chains share one sample of origin, sequenced in a study of response to subunit inactivated influenza vaccine. One entry per CDR3 protein results from TCRdb running MiXCR on the RT-PCR reads. The sample lists under 750,000 distinct CDR3 sequences, 12% occurring once. This material consisted of PBMCs from blood, taken on the day of vaccination. The receptors originated from a man aged 50 or older who received an inactivated influenza vaccine.

This clonotype appeared a few times. This chain links TRBV6-1 with TRBJ1-6; TRBD1 agrees at 11 bases. The CDR3 totals 15 residues. The germline gives CDR1 MNHNS, CDR2 SASEGT. V lost 5 bases and J lost 8; bases outside the gene matches: 5. The CDR3 spells CASSPRTGGDSPLHF. Written as DNA, the CDR3 is TGTGCCAGCAGTCCGCGGACAGGGGGCGATTCACCCCTCCACTTT.

The chain joins TRBV11-2 to TRBJ2-5; unclear D gene. CDR1 is SGHAT and CDR2 is FQNNGV in the germline V gene. Between the trimmed V and J ends, which lost 5 bases and 5 bases, there was a span of 27 bases. This CDR3 has 18 residues. CDR3 nucleotides: TGTGCCAGCAGCCCATTTATCCCCTTAGCTGTTTCGGCGGAGACCCAGTACTTC. Translation: CASSPFIPLAVSAETQYF.

This clonotype was recorded many times. In DNA, the CDR3 is TGTGCCAGCAGCTTGTCCGGGGCCATCCGCTCCTACAATGAGCAGTTCTTC. Its protein product is CASSLSGAIRSYNEQFF. The chain joins TRBV27 to TRBJ2-1; TRBD1 or TRBD2 may be the D gene (5 bases each). Germline CDR1 is MNHEY and CDR2 is SMNVEV (reference sequence). V lost 6 bases and J 0 bases, leaving 18 bases between the germline ends. The CDR3 consists of 17 residues.

The table lists this clonotype with many counts. V is TRBV29-1 and J is TRBJ2-7; the D gene is possibly TRBD2 (6 bases). The CDR3 is made up of 14 amino acids. V lost 3 bases, J lost 3 bases, and 15 bases lay in between. The germline gives CDR1 SQVTM, CDR2 ANQGSEA. The CDR3 DNA follows: TGCAGCGTTGAGACCGAGGGAGGAAACTACGAGCAGTACTTC. Its protein product is CSVETEGGNYEQYF.

This clonotype was observed at least ten times. The chain carries TRBV4-3 and TRBJ2-1, with no clear D. CDR3 length: 15 residues. V was trimmed by 0 bases and J by 4 bases, leaving 10 bases between them. The V gene's germline CDR1 is LGHNA and CDR2 YSLEER. The CDR3 DNA sequence: TGCGCCAGCAGCCAAGATTCGCGAGGATACAATGAGCAGTTCTTC. Translation gives CASSQDSRGYNEQFF.

The chain couples TRBV3-1 to TRBJ2-1; 7 bases line up with TRBD2. J was trimmed by 4 bases and V by 4 bases; bases with no gene match: 13. This CDR3 has 17 residues. The V gene's germline CDR1 is LGHDT and CDR2 YNNKEL (reference sequence). This chain's CDR3 is CASSPLTDRGLYNEQFF. DNA of the CDR3: TGTGCCAGCAGCCCCCTAACAGACCGGGGACTATACAATGAGCAGTTCTTC.

The rearrangement uses TRBV12-3 or TRBV12-4 and TRBJ2-1; D is possibly TRBD2 (7 bases). The CDR3 contains 15 residues. The ends were cut back, 4 bases at V and 2 bases at J, with 12 bases in the middle. The CDR3 DNA follows: TGTGCCAGCAGTTCAAGGGGGGGGCCCTACAATGAGCAGTTCTTC. Translating it yields CASSSRGGPYNEQFF.

This clonotype was seen only a few times. The chain recombines TRBV27 with TRBJ1-6; 9 bases map to TRBD1. Germline V gene data show CDR1 as MNHEY and CDR2 as SMNVEV (reference sequence). This CDR3 contains 15 residues. Trimming cost V 5 bases and J 9 bases; bases outside gene matches: 8. CDR3 nucleotides: TGTGCCAGCAGTAACCGGGACAGGGCGGTTTCACCCCTCCACTTT. It is translated as CASSNRDRAVSPLHF.

This clonotype showed up just a few times. J is TRBJ2-1 and V is TRBV24-1; perhaps TRBD2 as D (5 bases). Germline V gene data show CDR1 as KGHDR and CDR2 as SFDVKD. The CDR3 extends over 15 amino acids. V shed 0 bases and J shed 4 bases, with 9 bases lying between them. The CDR3 loop reads CATSDLSGGYNEQFF. CDR3 bases: TGTGCCACCAGTGATTTGAGCGGTGGTTACAATGAGCAGTTCTTC.

This clonotype came up a few times. The CDR3 loop reads CSVGVDVGYNEQFF. For the CDR3, the DNA is TGCAGCGTTGGCGTGGACGTAGGGTACAATGAGCAGTTCTTC. V is TRBV29-1 and J is TRBJ2-1; no clear D. The CDR3 covers 14 residues. V was shortened by 4 bases and J by 4 bases, with 14 bases between the two germline ends. Germline V gives CDR1 SQVTM, CDR2 ANQGSEA.

This chain joins TRBV10-3 and TRBJ1-1, with 9 bases that match TRBD1. The CDR3 loop spans 13 amino acids. V lost 10 bases, J lost 4 bases, and 7 bases stayed unmatched. Looked up from germline, CDR1 is ENHRY and CDR2 is SYGVKD. This chain's CDR3 is CATGQGVGTEAFF. CDR3 sequence (DNA): TGTGCCACGGGACAGGGAGTAGGCACTGAAGCTTTCTTT.

This clonotype was recorded a few times. The chain links TRBV20-1 to TRBJ2-3; D not certain. CDR1 DFQATT and CDR2 SNEGSKA come from the germline V gene (reference sequence). CDR3 length: 15 residues. Trimming removed 0 bases at V and 2 bases at J, with 12 bases between. The CDR3 sequence is CSARDSRSDTDTQYF. The CDR3 nucleotides read TGCAGTGCTAGAGATAGCAGGTCAGACACAGATACGCAGTATTTT.

In DNA form, the CDR3 reads TGTGCCAGCAGGGCGGACAGGGCCTCCTTCGGTGAGCAGTTCTTC. Translation gives CASRADRASFGEQFF. The chain couples TRBV27 to TRBJ2-1; 8 bases are a match to TRBD1. The CDR3 totals 15 residues. The trim removed 6 bases at V and 9 bases at J, leaving 13 bases unmatched. CDR1 is MNHEY and CDR2 is SMNVEV in the germline V gene (reference sequence).

This chain joins TRBV5-1 and TRBJ2-4; 14 nucleotides line up with TRBD2. This CDR3 is 16 amino acids long. Trimming cost V 6 bases and J 8 bases; bases outside gene matches: 10. The germline V gene has CDR1 SGHRS and CDR2 YFSETQ. CDR3 amino acids: CASKLEGTSGSYIQYF. The CDR3 DNA reads as TGCGCCAGCAAGCTTGAAGGGACTAGCGGGAGTTACATTCAGTACTTC.

The table lists this clonotype with many counts. The chain uses TRBV28 and TRBJ2-7; TRBD1 agrees at 9 bases. The CDR3 is 14 residues long. The germline V gene encodes CDR1 MDHEN and CDR2 SYDVKM. After removal of 7 bases from V and 4 bases from J, the junction contained 8 bases not matched to a gene. In DNA, the CDR3 is TGTGCCAGCATCCTAACAGGGGGCTCGTACGAGCAGTACTTC. It encodes CASILTGGSYEQYF. Drawing the rest from reference TRBV28 and TRBJ2-7, the complete variable domain is DVKVTQSSRYLVKRTGEKVFLECVQDMDHENMFWYRQDPGLGLRLIYFSYDVKMKEKGDIPEGYSVSREKKERFSLILESASTNQTSMYLCASILTGGSYEQYFGPGTRLTVT.

The genes are TRBV7-9 and TRBJ2-1, with D perhaps given as TRBD1 or TRBD2 (5 bases each). Trimming shortened V by 6 bases and J by 4 bases, and 19 bases separated the two germline ends. CDR3 size: 16 residues. Germline CDR1 reads SEHNR; CDR2 reads FQNEAQ (reference sequence). In DNA, the CDR3 is TGTGCCAGCAGTTCAACGGGACGGGACCTTTACAATGAGCAGTTCTTC. Translation gives CASSSTGRDLYNEQFF.

This clonotype has more than one count but fewer than ten. The J gene is TRBJ2-5, the V gene TRBV7-8; 8 bases align to TRBD2. There are 15 residues in the CDR3. Germline CDR1 is SGHVS and CDR2 is FQNEAQ. V shed 1 base, J shed 5 bases, and the junction held 6 bases outside the gene matches. As DNA, the CDR3 is TGTGCCAGCAGCTTAGGGAGCGGGAGCGGGGAGACCCAGTACTTC. This gives the protein CASSLGSGSGETQYF.

As to this clonotype: This clone may be a read error of a much larger clone one base away. This sequence joins TRBV4-2 and TRBJ2-7, with a tentative D call TRBD2 (6 bases). Germline assignment: CDR1 LGHNA and CDR2 YNFKEQ. The CDR3 contains 19 residues. The CDR3 nucleotides read TGTGCCAGCATCCAACTGGAGGGATTTGCCGGGAAAACCTCCTACGAGCAGTACTTC. Amino acids: CASIQLEGFAGKTSYEQYF.

The rearrangement uses TRBV6-2 or TRBV6-3 and TRBJ1-5; D ambiguous. The V end was cut by 0 bases, the J end by 6 bases, with 6 bases between. The CDR3 loop spans 13 amino acids. CDR1 MNHEY and CDR2 SVGEGT come from the germline V gene. The CDR3 DNA reads TGTGCCAGCAGTTACTCGAACCCTCAGCCCCAGCATTTT. This translates into CASSYSNPQPQHF.

This clonotype was found many times. The rearrangement joins TRBV11-2 to TRBJ1-4; D is undetermined. This CDR3 has 15 residues. Per germline, CDR1 SGHAT and CDR2 FQNNGV. Trimming shortened V by 5 bases and J by 3 bases, and 13 bases separated the two germline ends. This CDR3 is CASSPVGPSNEKLFF. Written as DNA, the CDR3 is TGTGCCAGCAGCCCCGTGGGTCCTTCTAATGAAAAACTGTTTTTT.

This clonotype was counted between two and nine times. The V gene is TRBV30, the J gene TRBJ1-2, with 10 bases lining up with TRBD1. Germline V CDR1 and CDR2: GTSNPN, SVGIG (reference sequence). Unmatched junction bases numbered 7, after V lost 3 bases and J lost 6 bases. The CDR3 is 14 residues long. The CDR3 DNA is TGTGCCTGGAGCCGGGACAGGGGTGGCGATGGCTACACCTTC. Protein product: CAWSRDRGGDGYTF.

V is TRBV2 and J is TRBJ2-4; maybe TRBD1 (6 bases). The length of the CDR3 is 16 residues. CDR1 is SNHLY, CDR2 FYNNEI, per germline. Trimming cost V 2 bases and J 0 bases, with 11 bases left between them. The CDR3: CASSEPQGIAKNIQYF. The CDR3 DNA sequence: TGTGCCAGCAGTGAACCACAGGGAATAGCCAAAAACATTCAGTACTTC.

The chain employs TRBV7-2 and TRBJ2-3; 7 positions agree with TRBD1. The CDR3 has 17 amino acids. CDR1 and CDR2 (germline): SGHTA, FQGNSA. V lost 6 bases, J lost 6 bases, and 18 bases stayed unmatched. This chain's CDR3 is CASSPIHGAGGLDTQYF. The CDR3 nucleotides read TGTGCCAGCAGTCCTATCCACGGGGCAGGGGGATTGGATACGCAGTATTTT.

The CDR3 spells CASSPRSPGLVSYEQYF. The CDR3 bases are TGTGCCAGCTCGCCTAGATCGCCGGGACTAGTAAGTTACGAGCAGTACTTC. V gene TRBV18 combines with J gene TRBJ2-7; 8 positions match TRBD2. From germline, CDR1 is KGHSH and CDR2 LQKENI. Losses at the gene ends were 6 bases for V and 4 bases for J; bases not matched to a gene: 17. The CDR3 spans 17 residues.

The chain employs TRBV2 and TRBJ1-4; no definite D call. CDR1 is SNHLY and CDR2 is FYNNEI in the germline V gene. The CDR3 is 16 residues long. V lost 2 bases and J lost 0, with 10 bases in between. CDR3 protein: CASSESRATTNEKLFF. As DNA, the CDR3 is TGTGCCAGCAGTGAATCCAGAGCCACAACTAATGAAAAACTGTTTTTT.

This clonotype turned up a few times. This chain uses TRBV20-1 with TRBJ2-1, with 7 bases identical to TRBD2. Germline loops: CDR1 DFQATT, CDR2 SNEGSKA (reference sequence). The CDR3 has 15 residues. V gave up 6 bases and J gave up 0 bases; unmatched junction bases: 8. The CDR3 DNA reads TGCAGTGCCCCCGCCTGGACTAGCTCCTACAATGAGCAGTTCTTC. Protein sequence: CSAPAWTSSYNEQFF.

CDR3 residues: CASSYTGFHEQYF. The CDR3 nucleotides are TGTGCCAGCAGCTACACAGGGTTCCACGAGCAGTACTTC. The chain couples TRBV7-2 to TRBJ2-7; a weak D match, TRBD1 (6 bases). Trimming stripped 4 bases from V and 5 bases from J, with 12 bases between. The CDR3 sequence is 13 residues long. Germline-derived CDR1 and CDR2 are SGHTA and FQGNSA.